This T cell receptor beta chain was found in a study of blood T cell repertoires in COVID-19. At the level of the study: COVID-19 samples collected from the United States, Italy and Spain covered acute and convalescent phases. PBMCs, B-cell-depleted T cells, or T cells were the source of the cDNA or gDNA that made up the material.

Authors' processing steps: Using reference gene primer amplification, nucleated cell counts were estimated. Sequencing was performed with immunoSEQ multiplex PCR; in TCRdb, only in-frame clones are kept and a portion is missing. The DNA was the basis for D and trimming; V, J and clone size are from that table. The sample shows fewer than 70,000 clones, around 85% of them seen only once. Trimming removed 0 bases from V and 7 bases from J; junction bases left unmatched: 10. The CDR3 consists of 16 residues. Germline CDR1 reads SGHRS; CDR2 reads YFSETQ. This clone occurred once. The sequence came from a woman between 65 and 79 years old with active COVID-19. The J gene is TRBJ1-1, the V gene TRBV5-1, with TRBD1 identical over 9 bases. What was sequenced was peripheral blood. CDR3 in DNA: TGCGCCAGCAGCTTGGCAACAGGGGGCGCTTCAATTGAAGCTTTCTTT. This gives the protein CASSLATGGASIEAFF.